This T cell receptor (beta chain) appears in the sequencing data of a study of beta chain features in type 1 diabetes. Study results and limitations: Patients with Type 1 diabetes showed moderately but significantly shorter TCRB CDR3s in all four CD4+ subsets.

Germline assignment: CDR1 SNHLY and CDR2 FYNNEI. CDR3 length equals 14 residues. Germline trimming cut 4 bases from V and 3 bases from J; bases unmatched to any gene: 2. Since all of the isolated RNA was reverse transcribed, expressed TCRB transcripts were what got sequenced. Clones were read by immunoSEQ multiplex PCR, and TCRdb kept only the in-frame ones, dropping some. The sample records fewer than 400,000 clones, 9.3% being singletons. This clone was detected only a few times. Its antigen is currently unknown. The rearrangement joins TRBV2 to TRBJ2-1; 8 nucleotides align to TRBD2. The sequenced sample consisted of central memory CD4+ T cells from blood. This receptor was taken from a man aged 25 to 40 with type 1 diabetes. In nucleotides, the CDR3 is TGTGCCAGCAGTGTCCGGGGGGGCTACAATGAGCAGTTCTTC. Amino acid sequence: CASSVRGGYNEQFF. Together with reference TRBV2 and TRBJ2-1, the CDR3 gives the full variable domain: EPEVTQTPSHQVTQMGQEVILRCVPISNHLYFYWYRQILGQKVEFLVSFYNNEISEKSEIFDDQFSVERPDGSNFTLKIRSTKLEDSAMYFCASSVRGGYNEQFFGPGTRLTVL.